This T cell receptor beta chain was captured in a study of control samples from healthy donors and cancer patients. The CDR3 runs 14 residues. The V end was cut by 6 bases, the J end by 7 bases, with 16 bases between. From germline, CDR1 is LNHDA and CDR2 SQIVND (reference sequence). The assay was immunoSEQ multiplex PCR, and TCRdb's table has in-frame clones only and misses some. This table holds roughly 95,000 clones, just over 85% found once. This chain links TRBV19 with TRBJ1-5; a possible D gene is TRBD1 (5 bases). The clonotype was recovered from a young man in good health. Material for sequencing was blood. In DNA form, the CDR3 reads TGTGCCAGTAGCATTCAAGGGGCGCGGCAGCCCCAGCATTTT. Its protein product is CASSIQGARQPQHF.